These T cell receptor beta chains were read from a single sample in a study of OX40 agonist ivuxolimab in advanced cancers. Only in-frame clones appear in the TCRdb table, and some are missing; sequencing was by immunoSEQ multiplex PCR. This sample has 30,000 to 40,000 clones; around 85% occur once, and the top ten carry approximately 11%. The specimen was CD4+ or CD8+ T cells sorted from blood, collected in a trial of the OX40 agonist ivuxolimab. The receptors originated from an adult with an advanced solid tumor such as melanoma, head and neck, liver or kidney cancer. The CDR3 runs from the conserved cysteine through the conserved F or W. D genes are given only for firm matches. Size tells how often a clone was seen (once, few, many) or the class of an expanded clone, and some rows leave it out.

clone size: once; V gene: TRBV27; J gene: TRBJ1-6; CDR3 length: 18; D gene: -; CDR3 DNA: TGTGCCAGCAGTTTATCGACCCCGGGAGGGCCCTATAATTCACCCCTCCACTTT; CDR3 protein: CASSLSTPGGPYNSPLHF
clone size: -; V gene: TRBV27; J gene: TRBJ1-2; CDR3 length: 12; D gene: -; CDR3 DNA: TGTGCCAGCAGTTCAAGATCCTATGGCTACACCTTC; CDR3 protein: CASSSRSYGYTF
clone size: -; V gene: TRBV27; J gene: TRBJ2-7; CDR3 length: 13; D gene: TRBD1; CDR3 DNA: TGTGCCAGCAGCCCCTGGGACAGACTCGAGCAGTACTTC; CDR3 protein: CASSPWDRLEQYF
clone size: -; V gene: TRBV23-1; J gene: TRBJ2-1; CDR3 length: 11; D gene: -; CDR3 DNA: TGCGCCAGGGGGGGGCAGGATGAGCAGTTCTTC; CDR3 protein: CARGGQDEQFF
clone size: -; V gene: TRBV4-1; J gene: TRBJ2-2; CDR3 length: 16; D gene: TRBD1; CDR3 DNA: TGCGCCAGCAGCTACGGTGGGACAGGGAAGTTCGGGGAGCTGTTTTTT; CDR3 protein: CASSYGGTGKFGELFF
clone size: -; V gene: TRBV30; J gene: TRBJ2-7; CDR3 length: 11; D gene: TRBD1; CDR3 DNA: TGTGCCGGGGGACAGGGGGGCGAGCAGTACTTC; CDR3 protein: CAGGQGGEQYF
clone size: few; V gene: TRBV6-5; J gene: TRBJ1-1; CDR3 length: 13; D gene: TRBD1; CDR3 DNA: TGTGCCAGCAGTCGGACAGGGAACACTGAAGCTTTCTTT; CDR3 protein: CASSRTGNTEAFF
clone size: few; V gene: TRBV5-4; J gene: TRBJ1-2; CDR3 length: 13; D gene: -; CDR3 DNA: TGTGCCAGCAGCTTGGACAGACAACCGGGCTACACCTTC; CDR3 protein: CASSLDRQPGYTF
clone size: -; V gene: TRBV9; J gene: TRBJ2-5; CDR3 length: 17; D gene: -; CDR3 DNA: TGTGCCAGCAGCCCCTCGACCTCCCAGGGGTACCAAGAGACCCAGTACTTC; CDR3 protein: CASSPSTSQGYQETQYF
clone size: -; V gene: TRBV2; J gene: TRBJ2-4; CDR3 length: 14; D gene: TRBD1; CDR3 DNA: TGTGCCAGCAGTGAAGTGGAAACAGGGGGCCGTCAGTACTTC; CDR3 protein: CASSEVETGGRQYF
clone size: -; V gene: TRBV6-1; J gene: TRBJ2-7; CDR3 length: 14; D gene: -; CDR3 DNA: TGTGCCAGCAGTCACACGGAATTCATCTACGAGCAGTACTTC; CDR3 protein: CASSHTEFIYEQYF
clone size: -; V gene: TRBV30; J gene: TRBJ1-1; CDR3 length: 13; D gene: -; CDR3 DNA: TGTGCCTGGAGAACCGGGACGGCCTCTGAAGCTTTCTTT; CDR3 protein: CAWRTGTASEAFF
clone size: -; V gene: TRBV5-4; J gene: TRBJ1-1; CDR3 length: 14; D gene: TRBD1; CDR3 DNA: TGTGCCAGCAGCACTAGGACAGGGAGTTTTGGGGCTTTCTTT; CDR3 protein: CASSTRTGSFGAFF
clone size: few; V gene: TRBV11-2; J gene: TRBJ1-6; CDR3 length: 14; D gene: -; CDR3 DNA: TGTGCCAGCAGCCAGTGGGGGGGTAATTCACCCCTCCACTTT; CDR3 protein: CASSQWGGNSPLHF
clone size: few; V gene: TRBV6-5; J gene: TRBJ2-7; CDR3 length: 15; D gene: -; CDR3 DNA: TGTGCCAGCAGTTACAAGTTAGGACCAACCTACGAGCAGTACTTC; CDR3 protein: CASSYKLGPTYEQYF
clone size: -; V gene: TRBV27; J gene: TRBJ1-6; CDR3 length: 17; D gene: -; CDR3 DNA: TGTGCCAGCCTACCGCGGGGGGAGGGGGTGAAGGGGTCACCCCTCCACTTT; CDR3 protein: CASLPRGEGVKGSPLHF
clone size: -; V gene: TRBV7-9; J gene: TRBJ1-1; CDR3 length: 15; D gene: -; CDR3 DNA: TGTGCCAGCAGCTTAGCTCTCACTGGGATTGCTGAAGCTTTCTTT; CDR3 protein: CASSLALTGIAEAFF
clone size: -; V gene: TRBV4-1; J gene: TRBJ2-2; CDR3 length: 16; D gene: -; CDR3 DNA: TGCGCCAGCAGCCGAGGCCCGATGCCGAACACCGGGGAGCTGTTTTTT; CDR3 protein: CASSRGPMPNTGELFF
clone size: -; V gene: TRBV5-4; J gene: TRBJ2-6; CDR3 length: 14; D gene: -; CDR3 DNA: TGTGCCAGCAGCTTTTGGGCTGGGGCCAACGTCCTGACTTTC; CDR3 protein: CASSFWAGANVLTF
clone size: -; V gene: TRBV5-1; J gene: TRBJ1-5; CDR3 length: 13; D gene: -; CDR3 DNA: TGCGCCAGCAGCTTGGCTTCACACCAGCCCCAGCATTTT; CDR3 protein: CASSLASHQPQHF
clone size: -; V gene: TRBV2; J gene: TRBJ2-7; CDR3 length: 17; D gene: TRBD2; CDR3 DNA: TGTGCCAGCAGTTGGACTAGCGGGGGGCCCGCTACCTACGAGCAGTACTTC; CDR3 protein: CASSWTSGGPATYEQYF
clone size: -; V gene: TRBV7-8; J gene: TRBJ1-6; CDR3 length: 13; D gene: -; CDR3 DNA: TGTGCCAGCAGCTGGGGACGAAATTCACCCCTCCACTTT; CDR3 protein: CASSWGRNSPLHF
clone size: -; V gene: TRBV27; J gene: TRBJ1-1; CDR3 length: 15; D gene: -; CDR3 DNA: TGTGCCAGCAGATACGGGGGGAAGAGAGGCACTGAAGCTTTCTTT; CDR3 protein: CASRYGGKRGTEAFF
clone size: medium-sized; V gene: TRBV5-6; J gene: TRBJ1-2; CDR3 length: 13; D gene: TRBD1; CDR3 DNA: TGTGCCAGCAGCTTCTCAGGGGGTGATGGCTACACCTTC; CDR3 protein: CASSFSGGDGYTF
clone size: few; V gene: TRBV7-9; J gene: TRBJ1-4; CDR3 length: 14; D gene: -; CDR3 DNA: TGTGCCAGCAGCTTTGGGGGGGAAGGAGAAAAACTGTTTTTT; CDR3 protein: CASSFGGEGEKLFF
clone size: -; V gene: TRBV30; J gene: TRBJ1-2; CDR3 length: 12; D gene: -; CDR3 DNA: TGTGCCTGGACCCCGGAGGCCTATGGCTACACCTTC; CDR3 protein: CAWTPEAYGYTF
clone size: -; V gene: TRBV5-4; J gene: TRBJ2-3; CDR3 length: 16; D gene: -; CDR3 DNA: TGTGCCAGCAGCCCACCCTTGGACAGTAGCACAGATACGCAGTATTTT; CDR3 protein: CASSPPLDSSTDTQYF
clone size: -; V gene: TRBV10-3; J gene: TRBJ2-7; CDR3 length: 13; D gene: -; CDR3 DNA: TGTGCCAGCAGCTACCAGGGACATTCCGAGCAGTACTTC; CDR3 protein: CASSYQGHSEQYF
clone size: -; V gene: TRBV5-1; J gene: TRBJ1-1; CDR3 length: 14; D gene: -; CDR3 DNA: TGCGCCAGCAGCACCCGGGCAGGGGACACTGAAGCTTTCTTT; CDR3 protein: CASSTRAGDTEAFF
clone size: -; V gene: TRBV19; J gene: TRBJ1-2; CDR3 length: 14; D gene: -; CDR3 DNA: TGTGCCAGTGCTGGGAGGGGGGTATATGGAGGCTACACCTTC; CDR3 protein: CASAGRGVYGGYTF
clone size: few; V gene: TRBV10-1; J gene: TRBJ2-1; CDR3 length: 15; D gene: -; CDR3 DNA: TGCGCCAGCAGGCCCGGTAGCGGAACCTACAATGAGCAGTTCTTC; CDR3 protein: CASRPGSGTYNEQFF
clone size: -; V gene: TRBV7-6; J gene: TRBJ2-5; CDR3 length: 16; D gene: TRBD2; CDR3 DNA: TGTGCCAGCAGCCCCGGAGGACTAGCGGGGGGAGAGACCCAGTACTTC; CDR3 protein: CASSPGGLAGGETQYF
clone size: -; V gene: TRBV28; J gene: TRBJ1-1; CDR3 length: 15; D gene: TRBD1; CDR3 DNA: TGTGCCAGCAGACTACGACAGGGGCGGAACACTGAAGCTTTCTTT; CDR3 protein: CASRLRQGRNTEAFF
clone size: -; V gene: TRBV19; J gene: TRBJ1-2; CDR3 length: 12; D gene: -; CDR3 DNA: TGTGCCAGTAGTCCTTTAATGGGTGGCTACACCTTC; CDR3 protein: CASSPLMGGYTF
clone size: once; V gene: TRBV5-6; J gene: TRBJ2-7; CDR3 length: 14; D gene: -; CDR3 DNA: TGTGCCAGCAGCTTGATAGAGAATTCCTACGAGCAGTACTTC; CDR3 protein: CASSLIENSYEQYF
clone size: -; V gene: TRBV18; J gene: TRBJ1-6; CDR3 length: 14; D gene: -; CDR3 DNA: TGTGCCAGCTCACCACTTCGGCAGGATTCACCCCTCCACTTT; CDR3 protein: CASSPLRQDSPLHF
clone size: -; V gene: TRBV5-1; J gene: TRBJ2-7; CDR3 length: 14; D gene: TRBD2; CDR3 DNA: TGCGCCAGCGGGACTAGCGGGGGGGCCTACGAGCAGTACTTC; CDR3 protein: CASGTSGGAYEQYF
clone size: -; V gene: TRBV6-6; J gene: TRBJ1-1; CDR3 length: 12; D gene: TRBD1; CDR3 DNA: TGTGCCAGCAGTTCAGGGGGCACTGAAGCTTTCTTT; CDR3 protein: CASSSGGTEAFF
clone size: -; V gene: TRBV6-6; J gene: TRBJ1-1; CDR3 length: 13; D gene: -; CDR3 DNA: TGTGCCAGCAGTCAGGGTTATGTTACTGAAGCTTTCTTT; CDR3 protein: CASSQGYVTEAFF
clone size: -; V gene: TRBV6-4; J gene: TRBJ1-4; CDR3 length: 16; D gene: TRBD1; CDR3 DNA: TGTGCCAGCAGGGGACAGGGTTTGGGCTTGAATGAAAAACTGTTTTTT; CDR3 protein: CASRGQGLGLNEKLFF
clone size: -; V gene: TRBV29-1; J gene: TRBJ1-2; CDR3 length: 13; D gene: TRBD1; CDR3 DNA: TGCAGCGTTGAAAGACAGGGCCTCTATGGCTACACCTTC; CDR3 protein: CSVERQGLYGYTF
clone size: -; V gene: TRBV18; J gene: TRBJ2-7; CDR3 length: 15; D gene: -; CDR3 DNA: TGTGCCAGCTCACCACCGGGGGGAAATTGGGGTGAGCAGTACTTC; CDR3 protein: CASSPPGGNWGEQYF
clone size: -; V gene: TRBV11-2; J gene: TRBJ1-1; CDR3 length: 16; D gene: -; CDR3 DNA: TGTGCCAGCAGCTTATTCGAGTGGGGGGGTGACACTGAAGCTTTCTTT; CDR3 protein: CASSLFEWGGDTEAFF
clone size: -; V gene: TRBV28; J gene: TRBJ2-1; CDR3 length: 12; D gene: -; CDR3 DNA: TGTGCCAGCAGTGTAGGGGGGAATGAGCAGTTCTTC; CDR3 protein: CASSVGGNEQFF
clone size: -; V gene: TRBV4-1; J gene: TRBJ2-7; CDR3 length: 16; D gene: -; CDR3 DNA: TGCGCCAGCAGCCAAACCCGGGAGCTGGGCTCCTACGAGCAGTACTTC; CDR3 protein: CASSQTRELGSYEQYF
clone size: once; V gene: TRBV27; J gene: TRBJ2-7; CDR3 length: 15; D gene: TRBD1; CDR3 DNA: TGTGCCAGCAGTCCCACCCAGACAGGGACCTACGAGCAGTACTTC; CDR3 protein: CASSPTQTGTYEQYF
clone size: -; V gene: TRBV10-3; J gene: TRBJ2-5; CDR3 length: 14; D gene: TRBD1; CDR3 DNA: TGTGCCATCAGTGAAGCAGGGACAGGGGGTAGGAAGTACTTC; CDR3 protein: CAISEAGTGGRKYF
clone size: -; V gene: TRBV27; J gene: TRBJ2-1; CDR3 length: 15; D gene: -; CDR3 DNA: TGTGCCAGCAGTTCCTTGGACAGCTCCTACAATGAGCAGTTCTTC; CDR3 protein: CASSSLDSSYNEQFF
clone size: once; V gene: TRBV9; J gene: TRBJ1-5; CDR3 length: 15; D gene: TRBD1; CDR3 DNA: TGTGCCAGCAGCGAGACAGGGGACCCCTATCAGCCCCAGCATTTT; CDR3 protein: CASSETGDPYQPQHF
clone size: -; V gene: TRBV28; J gene: TRBJ2-1; CDR3 length: 15; D gene: TRBD1; CDR3 DNA: TGTGCCAGCAGCTCCAGGGGGTCAGTTTACAATGAGCAGTTCTTC; CDR3 protein: CASSSRGSVYNEQFF
clone size: -; V gene: TRBV5-5; J gene: TRBJ2-7; CDR3 length: 16; D gene: -; CDR3 DNA: TGTGCCAGCAGCGACCAGGGAGTGGGAGTCTTGAGCGAGCAGTACTTC; CDR3 protein: CASSDQGVGVLSEQYF
clone size: -; V gene: TRBV11-2; J gene: TRBJ2-1; CDR3 length: 13; D gene: -; CDR3 DNA: TGTGCCAGCAGCTTAGTGTACCGCAATGAGCAGTTCTTC; CDR3 protein: CASSLVYRNEQFF
clone size: -; V gene: TRBV14; J gene: TRBJ1-5; CDR3 length: 13; D gene: -; CDR3 DNA: TGTGCCAGCAGCCGAAATAGCAATCAGCCCCAGCATTTT; CDR3 protein: CASSRNSNQPQHF
clone size: -; V gene: TRBV28; J gene: TRBJ1-2; CDR3 length: 14; D gene: TRBD1; CDR3 DNA: TGTGCCAGCAGTCGTGCGGGACAGGGGGCAGGCTACACCTTC; CDR3 protein: CASSRAGQGAGYTF
clone size: -; V gene: TRBV7-3; J gene: TRBJ2-2; CDR3 length: 15; D gene: -; CDR3 DNA: TGTGCCAGCAGCTTAGGGGGAACGAACACCGGGGAGCTGTTTTTT; CDR3 protein: CASSLGGTNTGELFF